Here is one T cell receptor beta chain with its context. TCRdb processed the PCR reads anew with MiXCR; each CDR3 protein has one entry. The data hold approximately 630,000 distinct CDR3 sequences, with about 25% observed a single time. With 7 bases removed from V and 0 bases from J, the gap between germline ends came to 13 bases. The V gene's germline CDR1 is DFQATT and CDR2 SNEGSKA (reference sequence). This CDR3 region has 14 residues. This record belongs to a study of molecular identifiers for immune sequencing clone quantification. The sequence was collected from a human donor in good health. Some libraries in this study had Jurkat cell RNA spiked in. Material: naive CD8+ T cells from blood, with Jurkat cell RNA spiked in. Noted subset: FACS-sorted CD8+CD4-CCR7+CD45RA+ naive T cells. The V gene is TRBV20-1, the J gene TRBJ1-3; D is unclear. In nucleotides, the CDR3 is TGCAGTGGGCAGGACGCCAGCTCTGGAAACACCATATATTTT. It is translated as CSGQDASSGNTIYF.